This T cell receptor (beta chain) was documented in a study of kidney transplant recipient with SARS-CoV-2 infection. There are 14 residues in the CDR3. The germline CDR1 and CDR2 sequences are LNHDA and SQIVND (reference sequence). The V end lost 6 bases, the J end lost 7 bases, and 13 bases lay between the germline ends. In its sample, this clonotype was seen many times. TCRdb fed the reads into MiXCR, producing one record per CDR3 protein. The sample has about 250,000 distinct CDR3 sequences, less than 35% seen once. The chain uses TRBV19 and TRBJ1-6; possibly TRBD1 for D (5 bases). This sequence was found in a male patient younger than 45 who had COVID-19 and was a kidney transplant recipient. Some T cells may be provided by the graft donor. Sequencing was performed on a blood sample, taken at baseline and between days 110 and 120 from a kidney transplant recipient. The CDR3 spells CASSPGTSNSPLHF. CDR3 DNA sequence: TGTGCCAGTAGCCCCGGGACGTCGAATTCACCCCTCCACTTT.